The rows below give T cell receptor beta chains drawn from one sample of a study of spatial heterogeneity in lung cancer. Via MiXCR, TCRdb re-called the 5' RACE reads, giving one row per CDR3 protein. The sample lists approximately 12,000 distinct CDR3 sequences, about 12% seen once, with more than 10% in the top ten. This material consisted of lung tumor tissue, taken at surgery. The receptor source for this set is a female donor with early-stage non-small cell lung cancer. The CDR3 runs from the conserved cysteine through the conserved F or W. The D gene is left open where the match is weak. The size of a clone is reported for some rows only, either as once, few or many, or as a class for expanded clones.

cdr3_aa: CATSDTPGSVNEQFF
cdr3_nt: TGTGCCACCAGTGATACCCCGGGGTCCGTCAATGAGCAGTTCTTC
v_call: TRBV24-1
j_call: TRBJ2-1
d_call: .
clone_size: few

cdr3_aa: CASSPGQGPAFF
cdr3_nt: TGTGCCAGCAGTCCCGGACAGGGACCAGCTTTCTTT
v_call: TRBV12-3/TRBV12-4
j_call: TRBJ1-1
d_call: TRBD1
clone_size: .

cdr3_aa: CASSRTSGAGELFF
cdr3_nt: TGTGCCAGCAGCCGGACTAGCGGTGCTGGGGAGCTGTTTTTT
v_call: TRBV7-2
j_call: TRBJ2-2
d_call: TRBD2
clone_size: .

cdr3_aa: CSVGDLNYEQYF
cdr3_nt: TGCAGCGTGGGTGACCTAAACTACGAGCAGTACTTC
v_call: TRBV29-1
j_call: TRBJ2-7
d_call: .
clone_size: medium-sized

cdr3_aa: CATVQDQGADTQYF
cdr3_nt: TGTGCCACCGTACAGGACCAGGGCGCAGATACGCAGTATTTT
v_call: TRBV10-3
j_call: TRBJ2-3
d_call: .
clone_size: many

cdr3_aa: CASSFGTVNQPQHF
cdr3_nt: TGTGCCAGCAGCTTTGGGACAGTCAATCAGCCCCAGCATTTT
v_call: TRBV7-2
j_call: TRBJ1-5
d_call: TRBD1
clone_size: many

cdr3_aa: CASSSLAGYEQYF
cdr3_nt: TGTGCCAGCAGTTCCCTAGCGGGGTACGAGCAGTACTTC
v_call: TRBV6-5
j_call: TRBJ2-7
d_call: TRBD2
clone_size: .

cdr3_aa: CASSLDGNSPLHF
cdr3_nt: TGCGCCAGCAGCTTGGATGGGAATTCACCCCTCCACTTT
v_call: TRBV5-1
j_call: TRBJ1-6
d_call: .
clone_size: many

cdr3_aa: CASSDRGLDTEAFF
cdr3_nt: TGTGCCAGCAGTGACAGGGGTCTCGACACTGAAGCTTTCTTT
v_call: TRBV6-2/TRBV6-3
j_call: TRBJ1-1
d_call: TRBD1
clone_size: many

cdr3_aa: CASSRQQNTEAFF
cdr3_nt: TGTGCTAGCAGTAGACAGCAAAACACTGAAGCTTTCTTT
v_call: TRBV11-2
j_call: TRBJ1-1
d_call: .
clone_size: few

cdr3_aa: CASSVEGHTGELFF
cdr3_nt: TGTGCCAGCAGCGTAGAGGGACACACCGGGGAGCTGTTTTTT
v_call: TRBV9
j_call: TRBJ2-2
d_call: .
clone_size: .

cdr3_aa: CASSQAFGPNEQFF
cdr3_nt: TGCGCCAGCAGCCAGGCGTTCGGGCCAAATGAGCAGTTCTTC
v_call: TRBV4-3
j_call: TRBJ2-1
d_call: .
clone_size: many

cdr3_aa: CASSKGPVDYGYTF
cdr3_nt: TGTGCCAGCAGTAAAGGGCCGGTGGACTATGGCTACACCTTC
v_call: TRBV2
j_call: TRBJ1-2
d_call: .
clone_size: many

cdr3_aa: CASSYQTGDDEKLFF
cdr3_nt: TGTGCCAGCAGTTACCAGACAGGGGATGATGAAAAACTGTTTTTT
v_call: TRBV6-5
j_call: TRBJ1-4
d_call: TRBD1
clone_size: .

cdr3_aa: CASSSSGRGYNEQFF
cdr3_nt: TGTGCCAGCAGCTCCAGCGGGAGGGGGTACAATGAGCAGTTCTTC
v_call: TRBV7-2
j_call: TRBJ2-1
d_call: TRBD2
clone_size: medium-sized

cdr3_aa: CASGKGEGLAGVEQFF
cdr3_nt: TGTGCTAGTGGGAAGGGAGAAGGACTAGCGGGAGTTGAGCAGTTCTTC
v_call: TRBV12-5
j_call: TRBJ2-1
d_call: TRBD2
clone_size: .